This section outlines one T cell receptor beta chain sequence together with its context. Its antigen remains undetermined. Per-base quality was not reported, and no clone a single base away is much larger than it. TCRdb records Illumina HiSeq 2500 as the sequencer. Quantitative 5'-RACE with molecular barcodes was the method used to prepare the TCR beta libraries. The study's processing was this. Disease-linked TCR variants were identified with a new computational method built on a probabilistic model of VDJ rearrangement. TCRdb ran its own pipeline on the public reads, namely fastp trimming at Q25 and MiXCR clone calling, and kept in-frame beta chains. Rows with a matching CDR3 protein are joined into one entry that keeps the most common DNA and genes. The V and J calls follow TCRdb's processing rather than the paper's. The sample profile shows hundreds of thousands of distinct CDR3 sequences; 10% to 15% of them were found once. Jointly, the top ten make up roughly 0.51% of the sample.

The germline V gene encodes CDR1 SGHTA and CDR2 FQGNSA. At the junction V is shortened by 1 base and J by 11 bases; bases outside the gene matches: 5. The CDR3 measures 13 amino acids from cysteine to phenylalanine. The only DNA kept is the CDR3, 39 bases in frame from the first base. This sample was taken from a study of CD8 T cells in ankylosing spondylitis (dated by TCRdb to the late 2010s). Study-wide context: The study set out to find disease-linked TCR variants by profiling T cell receptor beta repertoires in ankylosing spondylitis patients and healthy donors. The full study cohort was made up of 25 ankylosing spondylitis patients and around 100 healthy donors. Peripheral blood samples were taken, and synovial fluid was additionally collected from ankylosing spondylitis patients. Beyond this particular receptor, the publication reports: The disease-linked clones were reported as significantly enriched in matched synovial fluid samples from ankylosing spondylitis patients. Some of the motif variants had been reported before in the synovial fluid and blood of reactive arthritis patients, a finding that suggests common disease-initiation mechanisms. A CD8+ phenotype was shown by the disease-linked clones, which were found at relatively low frequencies in peripheral blood. Blood from ankylosing spondylitis patients appeared to be characterized by a TCR beta motif composed of 7 to 9 highly homologous amino acid variants.

Material: blood, either unsorted or a sorted T cell fraction (not recorded which). This receptor was taken from a male donor with ankylosing spondylitis. The rearranged segments are TRBV7-2 and TRBJ1-1; a stretch of 9 junction bases matches TRBD1. At the DNA level, the sequence is TGTGCCAGCAGCTTAGGTGGGACAGGGCCCGCTTTCTTT. Its translation reads: CASSLGGTGPAFF.